These T cell receptor beta chains were read from a single sample in a study of CD8 T cells in ankylosing spondylitis. TCRdb passed the 5' RACE reads through MiXCR, listing each CDR3 protein once. This sample has approximately 440,000 distinct CDR3 sequences, with more than 15% found just once. The specimen sequenced was blood, either unsorted or a sorted T cell fraction (not recorded which). The receptors come from a male donor with ankylosing spondylitis. Both conserved end residues are trimmed from each CDR3. Size is omitted from some rows. Given values are once, few, many or a class for expanded clones.

j_gene | v_gene | len | abundance | CDR3aa
TRBJ2-1 | TRBV11-3 | 11 | NA | ASSLTRRHEQF
TRBJ2-1 | TRBV6-1 | 15 | NA | ASSTAPKYGSYNEQF
TRBJ2-5 | TRBV27 | 14 | many | ASSSQPESARETQY
TRBJ1-3 | TRBV29-1 | 9 | many | SARFGNTIY
TRBJ1-2 | TRBV7-2 | 10 | few | ASGQGESPFA
TRBJ2-3 | TRBV7-9 | 10 | few | ASSSVTDTQY
TRBJ2-1 | TRBV11-2 | 12 | NA | ASSLEGQGFRLF
TRBJ2-6 | TRBV13 | 18 | NA | ASSLRASGSVVSRANVLT
TRBJ2-7 | TRBV4-3 | 12 | NA | ASSPWEGAYEQY
TRBJ1-3 | TRBV3-1 | 14 | NA | ASSRGLPGSGNTIY
TRBJ2-2 | TRBV28 | 13 | many | ASCPPGANTGELF
TRBJ1-1 | TRBV29-1 | 12 | NA | SVLGDSGNTEAF
TRBJ1-2 | TRBV29-1 | 13 | few | SAVPTGALGYGYT
TRBJ2-7 | TRBV9 | 13 | few | ASSRSAGSPYEQY
TRBJ1-5 | TRBV9 | 16 | few | ASSGLNGTGGYVSAQH
TRBJ2-1 | TRBV20-1 | 11 | NA | RAVGPTTGEQF
TRBJ2-3 | TRBV28 | 15 | few | ASSFLLAGGRADTQY
TRBJ1-1 | TRBV4-1 | 14 | many | ASSQGRSRGDTEAF
TRBJ1-2 | TRBV20-1 | 17 | few | SARDLISGRKRANYGYT
TRBJ1-2 | TRBV5-1 | 10 | few | ASTKDSYGYT
TRBJ2-3 | TRBV6-1 | 11 | few | ASTKPGADTQY
TRBJ2-1 | TRBV7-9 | 13 | NA | ASSLGGGRAVEQF
TRBJ2-5 | TRBV7-2 | 15 | few | ASSLGRLAGGKETQY
TRBJ1-5 | TRBV20-1 | 11 | many | SATGTGWQPQH
TRBJ2-5 | TRBV20-1 | 12 | NA | SAMIMTDQETQY
TRBJ2-4 | TRBV7-9 | 11 | many | ASSTSSGTGRY
TRBJ2-3 | TRBV20-1 | 10 | few | SARVDNVRQY
TRBJ2-6 | TRBV25-1 | 12 | few | ASSTGAGANVLT
TRBJ1-2 | TRBV7-9 | 13 | many | ASSTRDRVGYGYT
TRBJ2-5 | TRBV19 | 12 | NA | ASSIGTAKETQY
TRBJ2-3 | TRBV7-2 | 11 | NA | ASSSVVRDTQY
TRBJ2-3 | TRBV5-5 | 15 | NA | ASSSRTSGIGTDTQY
TRBJ2-7 | TRBV30 | 9 | NA | AWSETSEQY
TRBJ1-1 | TRBV6-1 | 12 | many | ASSELGRNTEAF
TRBJ1-1 | TRBV11-2 | 12 | NA | ASSPTGGYTEAF
TRBJ1-3 | TRBV25-1 | 11 | NA | ASSIGGGNTIY
TRBJ2-7 | TRBV7-2 | 14 | few | ASGIKAGQASYEQY
TRBJ2-3 | TRBV11-2 | 14 | few | ASSLRSWAVTDTQY
TRBJ2-5 | TRBV2 | 13 | few | ASSETSGGKETQY
TRBJ2-2 | TRBV28 | 14 | few | ASTRSGLLNTGELF
TRBJ1-1 | TRBV12-3/TRBV12-4 | 13 | NA | ASRPLGQKHTEAF
TRBJ1-1 | TRBV20-1 | 9 | NA | SAKRQREAF
TRBJ2-1 | TRBV20-1 | 11 | NA | SAGGTSYNEQF
TRBJ2-1 | TRBV7-3 | 14 | few | ASTANRLVPYNEQF
TRBJ2-7 | TRBV5-1 | 13 | few | ASSLGGLDGPEQY
TRBJ2-2 | TRBV7-2 | 14 | NA | ASSLYGIGATGELF
TRBJ2-2 | TRBV18 | 13 | NA | ASSPLGRGAGELF
TRBJ2-1 | TRBV7-2 | 14 | NA | ASSLVAFKSYNEQF